This is a list of T cell receptor beta chains from one sample in a study of T cell repertoires in cytomegalovirus infection. The antigens of these receptors remain unknown. TCRdb redid the calling of the reads with MiXCR, one entry per CDR3 protein. The sample holds under 850,000 distinct CDR3 sequences, around 31% seen once. The starting material was cultured PBMCs, obtained from culture after CMV antigen stimulation. These receptors all come from a human donor in good health (CMV status not recorded). Some clones in this sample may be carry-over from other donors' samples. CDR3s include the opening cysteine and the closing phenylalanine or tryptophan. The order of the fields is V gene, D gene, clone size, J gene, CDR3 protein, CDR3 DNA. A D gene is named only where the DNA matches it firmly. Rows give clone size only sometimes, using once, few, many, or a class for an expanded clone.

>TRBV7-9|NA|few|TRBJ2-1
CASSLIAVSSYNEQFF
TGTGCCAGCAGCCTAATAGCGGTAAGCTCCTACAATGAGCAGTTCTTC
>TRBV20-1|TRBD2|NA|TRBJ2-1
CSARRGGSLSYNEQFF
TGCAGTGCTAGACGGGGGGGGTCCCTCTCCTACAATGAGCAGTTCTTC
>TRBV20-1|NA|few|TRBJ2-1
CSARDSEDGVRGQFF
TGCAGTGCTAGAGATTCGGAAGACGGGGTCCGCGGGCAGTTCTTC
>TRBV5-1|TRBD1|NA|TRBJ1-6
CASSYRDRGTRSPLHF
TGCGCCAGCAGCTATAGGGACAGGGGGACTCGATCACCCCTCCACTTT
>TRBV20-1|NA|NA|TRBJ2-3
CSARDEGKLGQYF
TGCAGTGCTAGAGATGAGGGGAAGTTGGGGCAGTATTTT
>TRBV6-5|NA|NA|TRBJ2-7
CASTGAGAGEQYF
TGTGCCAGCACAGGAGCTGGGGCGGGCGAGCAGTACTTC
>TRBV12-3/TRBV12-4|NA|few|TRBJ2-5
CASSLGRLGETQYF
TGTGCCAGCAGTTTAGGCAGGTTGGGAGAGACCCAGTACTTC
>TRBV10-3|NA|NA|TRBJ2-3
CAISQTRDGDTQYF
TGTGCCATCAGCCAGACTAGGGACGGAGATACGCAGTATTTT
>TRBV29-1|NA|once|TRBJ2-1
CSVDQGDYNEQFF
TGCAGCGTTGACCAGGGTGACTACAATGAGCAGTTCTTC
>TRBV7-6|TRBD1|few|TRBJ1-1
CASSFQGAYTEAFF
TGTGCCAGCAGCTTCCAGGGGGCCTACACTGAAGCTTTCTTT
>TRBV24-1|NA|NA|TRBJ1-5
CATNLGSGHNQPQHF
TGTGCCACCAATTTGGGGTCAGGACACAATCAGCCCCAGCATTTT
>TRBV4-3|TRBD2|many|TRBJ2-2
CASSQDPLAGVSELFF
TGCGCCAGCAGCCAAGATCCCCTAGCGGGAGTATCGGAGCTGTTTTTT
>TRBV6-2/TRBV6-3|NA|NA|TRBJ1-1
CASSWRGAKTEAFF
TGTGCCAGCAGTTGGAGGGGCGCAAAGACTGAAGCTTTCTTT
>TRBV6-2/TRBV6-3|NA|NA|TRBJ2-5
CASRPREETQYF
TGTGCCAGCCGACCGCGGGAAGAGACCCAGTACTTC
>TRBV6-6|NA|few|TRBJ1-5
CASSFGQSNQPQHF
TGTGCCAGCAGTTTCGGACAGTCCAATCAGCCCCAGCATTTT
>TRBV12-3/TRBV12-4|NA|many|TRBJ1-1
CASTGQMNTEAFF
TGTGCCAGCACCGGACAGATGAACACTGAAGCTTTCTTT
>TRBV20-1|TRBD2|few|TRBJ2-1
CSASRREFLDEQFF
TGCAGTGCTAGTCGGCGGGAGTTTTTGGATGAGCAGTTCTTC
>TRBV6-4|TRBD2|NA|TRBJ2-3
CASSDSAGDGADTQYF
TGTGCCAGCAGTGATTCAGCGGGAGATGGCGCAGATACGCAGTATTTT
>TRBV7-8|TRBD1|NA|TRBJ2-6
CASRRDRVPSGANVLTF
TGTGCCAGCAGAAGGGACAGGGTGCCCTCTGGGGCCAACGTCCTGACTTTC
>TRBV7-2|NA|many|TRBJ1-4
CASSLALGLREKLFF
TGTGCCAGCAGCCTCGCCCTGGGGCTACGTGAAAAACTGTTTTTT
>TRBV7-2|NA|NA|TRBJ2-2
CASSLEMVGVAGELFF
TGTGCCAGCAGCTTAGAGATGGTAGGGGTCGCCGGGGAGCTGTTTTTT